Presented here are 29 T cell receptor beta chains from one specimen sequenced in a study of shared clonotypes between healthy human individuals. Libraries were prepared by immunoSEQ multiplex PCR; TCRdb keeps only in-frame clonotypes and omits some of them. Of about 2.4 million clones detected, more than 85% appear once; the ten largest clones hold about 0.39%. The sequenced sample was naive CD4+ T cells from PBMCs. Subset defined: CD45RA+ positively selected. The receptors here all came from a man aged 18 to 30 in good health. Some clones in this sample may be carry-over from other donors' samples.

The chain couples TRBV9 to TRBJ2-1; weak D call: TRBD2 (5 bases). Germline V gene data show CDR1 as SGDLS and CDR2 as YYNGEE. V was trimmed by 7 bases and J by 3 bases, leaving 20 bases between them. This CDR3 is 16 amino acids long. The CDR3 loop is CASSFLGSDHYNEQFF. For the CDR3, the DNA is TGTGCCAGCTCGTTCCTGGGGAGCGACCACTACAATGAGCAGTTCTTC.

The gene calls are TRBV28 and TRBJ1-5; TRBD1 is a possible D gene (5 bases). V was pared by 6 bases and J by 0 bases, with 12 bases between. The length of the CDR3 is 15 residues. In germline, CDR1 is MDHEN, CDR2 SYDVKM. CDR3 DNA sequence: TGTGCCAGCAGCTTGACAGAATATAGCAATCAGCCCCAGCATTTT. This translates into CASSLTEYSNQPQHF.

The chain employs TRBV5-6 and TRBJ2-1; 7 nucleotides match TRBD2. The trim removed 0 bases at V and 3 bases at J, leaving 3 bases unmatched. The CDR3 is made up of 15 amino acids. CDR1 SGHDT and CDR2 YYEEEE come from the germline V gene. The CDR3 nucleotides read TGTGCCAGCAGCTTGGCCAGCGGGATCTACAATGAGCAGTTCTTC. It is translated as CASSLASGIYNEQFF.

V and J are TRBV28 and TRBJ2-1; D is tentatively TRBD1 or TRBD2 (5 bases each). The CDR3 is made up of 15 amino acids. Trimming removed 1 base from V and 7 bases from J, with 14 bases in between. Germline V gene data show CDR1 as MDHEN and CDR2 as SYDVKM. CDR3 nucleotides: TGTGCCAGCAGTTTATTAGGGAGCAAGGGGAATGAGCAGTTCTTC. The encoded protein is CASSLLGSKGNEQFF.

The chain carries TRBV6-1 and TRBJ2-1; no reliable D call. Germline CDR1 is MNHNS and CDR2 is SASEGT. There are 14 residues in the CDR3. V was shortened by 8 bases and J by 3 bases, with 14 bases between the two germline ends. The CDR3 DNA sequence: TGTGCCAGCGTAGTGGGGATTTACTACAATGAGCAGTTCTTC. Its translation: CASVVGIYYNEQFF.

This chain uses TRBV29-1 with TRBJ2-5; D unresolved. The CDR3 is 13 residues long. Between the trimmed V and J ends, which lost 4 bases and 2 bases, there was a span of 11 bases. Per the germline V gene, CDR1 is SQVTM and CDR2 is ANQGSEA. The CDR3 sequence is CSVVGSRQETQYF. CDR3 DNA sequence: TGCAGCGTTGTAGGTAGCAGACAAGAGACCCAGTACTTC.

The gene calls are TRBV7-8 and TRBJ2-1, with a tentative D call TRBD2 (5 bases). Trimming removed 5 bases from V and 12 bases from J, with 5 bases in between. The CDR3 covers 9 residues. Germline values: CDR1 SGHVS, CDR2 FQNEAQ. CDR3 sequence: CASSAGQFF. CDR3 nucleotide sequence: TGTGCCAGCAGCGCGGGGCAGTTCTTC. The whole variable domain, remainder taken from reference TRBV7-8 and TRBJ2-1, is GAGVSQSPRYKVAKRGQDVALRCDPISGHVSLFWYQQALGQGPEFLTYFQNEAQLDKSGLPSDRFFAERPEGSVSTLKIQRTQQEDSAVYLCASSAGQFFGPGTRLTVL.

To note about this clone: Additional DNA sequences in this sample encode the identical CDR3. CDR3 DNA: TGTGCCTGGAGAAACACCGGGGAGCTGTTTTTT. This gives the protein CAWRNTGELFF. The V call is TRBV30, the J call TRBJ2-2; D not certain. Trimming shortened V by 3 bases and J by 2 bases, and 1 base separated the two germline ends. Germline lookup yields CDR1 GTSNPN and CDR2 SVGIG (reference sequence). The CDR3 is 11 residues long.

The chain carries TRBV6-1 and TRBJ1-1, with D unclear. This CDR3 is built from 15 residues. Trimming removed 8 bases at V and 0 bases at J, with 16 bases between. Germline CDR1 reads MNHNS; CDR2 reads SASEGT. The chain's CDR3 is CASSWSANMNTEAFF. The CDR3 DNA is TGTGCCAGCTCTTGGTCAGCCAACATGAACACTGAAGCTTTCTTT.

On this clone: Other DNA sequences of this sample code for an identical CDR3. The rearrangement joins TRBV18 to TRBJ2-1; D might be TRBD1 (5 bases). CDR3 length: 13 amino acids. CDR1 is KGHSH and CDR2 is LQKENI in the germline V gene. V gave up 2 bases and J gave up 4 bases, with 6 bases separating them. CDR3 nucleotides: TGTGCCAGCTCACCAGACAGATACAATGAGCAGTTCTTC. It encodes CASSPDRYNEQFF. The whole variable domain, remainder taken from reference TRBV18 and TRBJ2-1, is NAGVMQNPRHLVRRRGQEARLRCSPMKGHSHVYWYRQLPEEGLKFMVYLQKENIIDESGMPKERFSAEFPKEGPSILRIQQVVRGDSAAYFCASSPDRYNEQFFGPGTRLTVL.

The chain uses TRBV14 and TRBJ1-1; 8 bases map to TRBD1. J lost 4 bases, V lost 1 base, and 14 bases had no gene match. CDR3 size: 18 residues. Germline V gene lookup returns CDR1 SGHDN and CDR2 FVKESK. CDR3 residues: CASSQGVWRTGIITEAFF. CDR3 nucleotides: TGTGCCAGCAGCCAAGGGGTATGGCGGACAGGGATCATCACTGAAGCTTTCTTT. The full variable domain, rest sourced from reference TRBV14 and TRBJ1-1, is EAGVTQFPSHSVIEKGQTVTLRCDPISGHDNLYWYRRVMGKEIKFLLHFVKESKQDESGMPNNRFLAERTGGTYSTLKVQPAELEDSGVYFCASSQGVWRTGIITEAFFGQGTRLTVV.

This chain connects TRBV6-5 to TRBJ2-7; a weak D match, TRBD1 (6 bases). The CDR3 extends over 15 amino acids. Deletions cut 0 bases from V and 6 bases from J, with 15 bases between. The germline V gene has CDR1 MNHEY and CDR2 SVGAGI. The CDR3, as DNA: TGTGCCAGCAGTTACTCGTGGGGGCTCGCCTCCGAGCAGTACTTC. Its translation is CASSYSWGLASEQYF.

The chain couples TRBV6-1 to TRBJ1-3; D is unclear. The V end lost 3 bases, the J end lost 0 bases, and 3 bases lay between the germline ends. CDR1 and CDR2 (germline): MNHNS, SASEGT. This CDR3 has 13 residues. The CDR3 nucleotides read TGTGCCAGCAGTGACTTCTCTGGAAACACCATATATTTT. Translation: CASSDFSGNTIYF.

With regard to this clone: This CDR3 is also generated by other DNA sequences in the sample. CDR3 region: CASSDRFYGYTF. The CDR3 bases are TGTGCCAGCAGTGACAGATTCTATGGCTACACCTTC. The rearrangement links TRBV2 to TRBJ1-2, with D unclear. With 3 bases removed from V and 4 bases from J, the gap between germline ends came to 6 bases. The CDR3 is 12 amino acids. Germline loops: CDR1 SNHLY, CDR2 FYNNEI.

This chain uses TRBV5-8 with TRBJ1-4; no clear D gene. V was trimmed by 4 bases and J by 8 bases, leaving 15 bases between them. Germline V gene sequence: CDR1 SGHTS, CDR2 YDEGEE. The length of the CDR3 is 14 residues. This CDR3 reads CASSPRLLREKLFF. The CDR3 DNA reads TGTGCCAGCAGCCCTCGCCTCCTTAGAGAAAAACTGTTTTTT.

The count of this clone is one. This chain connects TRBV7-2 to TRBJ1-2, with TRBD1 as a possible D gene (6 bases). Between the trimmed V and J ends, which lost 1 base and 8 bases, there was a span of 14 bases. Germline V gives CDR1 SGHTA, CDR2 FQGNSA. The CDR3 runs to 14 residues. The DNA for the CDR3 is TGTGCCAGCAGCTTAGTCGGGCAGGGGTTCGGCTACACCTTC. This codes for CASSLVGQGFGYTF.

The CDR3, as DNA: TGTGCCAGTAGTCCTCAGACAGGGACCTACGAGCAGTACTTC. It codes for CASSPQTGTYEQYF. The V gene is TRBV19, the J gene TRBJ2-7; 7 bases are shared with TRBD1. CDR3 length: 14 residues. CDR1 and CDR2 (germline): LNHDA, SQIVND (reference sequence). V was pared by 5 bases and J by 2 bases, with 6 bases of the junction left unmatched. Full variable domain (rest looked up from reference TRBV19 and TRBJ2-7): DGGITQSPKYLFRKEGQNVTLSCEQNLNHDAMYWYRQDPGQGLRLIYYSQIVNDFQKGDIAEGYSVSREKKESFPLTVTSAQKNPTAFYLCASSPQTGTYEQYFGPGTRLTVT.

V usage is TRBV27 and J usage is TRBJ2-2; 8 nucleotides align to TRBD2. The trim removed 4 bases at V and 4 bases at J, leaving 5 bases unmatched. Germline CDR1 and CDR2: MNHEY and SMNVEV (reference sequence). The CDR3 is made up of 15 amino acids. The CDR3 protein is CASSSPGGGTGELFF. Written as DNA, the CDR3 is TGTGCCAGCAGTTCCCCGGGAGGGGGCACCGGGGAGCTGTTTTTT.

The chain employs TRBV11-1 and TRBJ2-3, with unresolved D. Trimming removed 5 bases from V and 6 bases from J, with 9 bases in between. Germline CDR1 reads SGHAT; CDR2 reads FQDESV (reference sequence). CDR3 size: 12 residues. The CDR3 is CASSPRRDTQYF. The DNA of the CDR3 is TGTGCCAGCAGCCCTCGGCGGGATACGCAGTATTTT. Full variable domain (remainder filled in from reference TRBV11-1 and TRBJ2-3): EAEVAQSPRYKITEKSQAVAFWCDPISGHATLYWYRQILGQGPELLVQFQDESVVDDSQLPKDRFSAERLKGVDSTLKIQPAELGDSAMYLCASSPRRDTQYFGPGTRLTVL.

The gene calls are TRBV29-1 and TRBJ2-3; D possibly corresponds to TRBD1 (5 bases). The CDR3 spans 16 residues. Germline loops: CDR1 SQVTM, CDR2 ANQGSEA. Deletions cut 3 bases from V and 0 bases from J, with 16 bases between. DNA for the CDR3: TGCAGCGTTGAGGGGCGATTCGTCCCTAGCACAGATACGCAGTATTTT. Its protein product is CSVEGRFVPSTDTQYF.

This clone was seen once. The J gene is TRBJ2-2, the V gene TRBV4-2; a weak D match, TRBD1 (5 bases). V lost 2 bases and J lost 9, with 13 bases in between. CDR3 length equals 14 residues. Germline CDR1 reads LGHNA; CDR2 reads YNFKEQ. The CDR3 protein is CASSQTTRTRELFF. CDR3 coding DNA: TGTGCCAGCAGCCAAACAACTCGGACACGGGAGCTGTTTTTT.

The rearrangement links TRBV4-1 to TRBJ2-1; TRBD2 is a possible D gene (6 bases). The V end was cut by 3 bases, the J end by 4 bases, with 19 bases between. The CDR3 covers 17 residues. The germline V gene has CDR1 MGHRA and CDR2 YSYEKL. CDR3 amino acids: CASSHPQRSGLYNEQFF. The CDR3 DNA is TGCGCCAGCAGCCATCCCCAACGGAGCGGGCTATACAATGAGCAGTTCTTC.

J is TRBJ1-2 and V is TRBV5-1; 7 bases are a match to TRBD1. Germline CDR1 and CDR2: SGHRS and YFSETQ. CDR3 length: 16 amino acids. The J segment lost 5 bases and the V segment lost 0 bases, leaving 10 bases of the junction unmatched. In DNA, the CDR3 is TGCGCCAGCAGCTTGGCTGGGCAGGGGGAAAGGTATGGCTACACCTTC. Encoded protein: CASSLAGQGERYGYTF.

V gene TRBV15 combines with J gene TRBJ2-7; tentatively, D is TRBD2 (6 bases). The CDR3 runs to 15 residues. Germline assignment: CDR1 LNHNV and CDR2 YYDKDF (reference sequence). Trimming pared 4 bases from V and 0 bases from J, leaving 13 bases between. The CDR3 DNA sequence: TGTGCCACCAGCAAGGAGACTAGGAGCTCCTACGAGCAGTACTTC. It translates to CATSKETRSSYEQYF.

The chain's CDR3 is CASSAGGRSSNTGELFF. CDR3 bases: TGTGCCAGCAGCGCGGGGGGGAGGTCATCGAACACCGGGGAGCTGTTTTTT. J is TRBJ2-2 and V is TRBV5-8; the match to TRBD2 covers 9 bases. From germline, CDR1 is SGHTS and CDR2 YDEGEE. The V segment lost 4 bases and the J segment 0 bases; nucleotides outside the gene matches: 7. This CDR3 comprises 17 residues.

The rearrangement uses TRBV7-9 and TRBJ2-7, with 8 positions matching TRBD1. J gave up 0 bases and V 5 bases, and 6 bases lay outside the gene matches. Germline values: CDR1 SEHNR, CDR2 FQNEAQ (reference sequence). This CDR3 contains 15 residues. The CDR3 DNA sequence: TGTGCCAGCAGCCGGGACAGGACCCTCTCCTACGAGCAGTACTTC. Its translation: CASSRDRTLSYEQYF.

The chain uses TRBV10-3 and TRBJ1-1, with unresolved D. Germline-derived CDR1 and CDR2 are ENHRY and SYGVKD. The CDR3 is 16 residues long. Trimming left V 2 bases short and J 10 bases short, with 23 bases between. Here the CDR3 DNA reads TGTGCCATCAGTGAGCCCCCAGGAGGCGGGTTTAGTGGAGCTTTCTTT. This sequence encodes CAISEPPGGGFSGAFF.

The V gene is TRBV11-3, the J gene TRBJ2-7; either TRBD1 or TRBD2 may supply D (5 bases each). The V gene's germline CDR1 is SGHNT and CDR2 YENEEA. V shed 5 bases and J shed 5 bases, with 19 bases lying between them. This CDR3 contains 15 residues. CDR3 sequence reads: CASSQGLTGLNEQYF. The CDR3 DNA is TGTGCCAGCAGCCAAGGACTTACGGGGCTGAACGAGCAGTACTTC.

The J gene is TRBJ1-1, the V gene TRBV6-5; possible D gene TRBD1, 5 bases. This CDR3 spans 11 amino acids. Trimming left V 5 bases short and J 6 bases short, with 7 bases between. Germline CDR1 MNHEY, CDR2 SVGAGI. CDR3 residues: CASSVGAEAFF. For the CDR3, the DNA is TGTGCCAGCAGTGTGGGGGCTGAAGCTTTCTTT.